This T cell receptor beta chain was sequenced during a study of OX40 agonist ivuxolimab in advanced cancers. In the study overall: Patients in the trial were receiving intravenous ivuxolimab every 2 weeks, at doses of 0.01 to 10 mg/kg. At 82.7% male, the cohort had a mean age of 60 years, ranging from about 23 to 79.

Germline CDR1 and CDR2: SGHTA and FQGTGA. Trimming pared 2 bases from V and 1 base from J, leaving 4 bases between. The CDR3 totals 13 residues. Study-wide points: By week 6 at 0.1 to 3.0 mg/kg, blood CD4+ and CD8+ T cells had expanded clonally. On average, a greater number of expanded clones characterised CD8+ T cells relative to CD4+.

The method was immunoSEQ multiplex PCR; TCRdb's version includes in-frame clones alone and lacks a portion of them. The sample contains roughly 100,000 clones, about 92% of which appear only once. With regard to this clone: Its antigen remains unknown.

The chain is built from TRBV7-3 and TRBJ2-3; no definite D call. The source was CD4+ or CD8+ T cells sorted from blood, collected in a trial of the OX40 agonist ivuxolimab. This TCR was recovered from an adult with an advanced solid tumor such as melanoma, head and neck, liver or kidney cancer. CDR3 loop: CASSLFGTDTQYF. The CDR3 DNA sequence: TGTGCCAGCAGCTTATTCGGCACAGATACGCAGTATTTT.